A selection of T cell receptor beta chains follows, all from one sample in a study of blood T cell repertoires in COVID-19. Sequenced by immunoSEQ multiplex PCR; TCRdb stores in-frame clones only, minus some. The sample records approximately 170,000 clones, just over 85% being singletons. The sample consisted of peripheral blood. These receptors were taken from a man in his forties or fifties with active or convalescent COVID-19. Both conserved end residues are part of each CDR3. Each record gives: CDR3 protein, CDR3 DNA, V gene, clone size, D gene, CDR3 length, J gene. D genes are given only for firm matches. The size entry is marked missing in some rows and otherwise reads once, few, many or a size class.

CDR3aa: CASSYAESNQPQHF; CDR3nt: TGTGCCAGCAGTTACGCTGAGAGCAATCAGCCCCAGCATTTT; v_gene: TRBV6-5; abundance: .; d_gene: .; len: 14; j_gene: TRBJ1-5
CDR3aa: CASRTGTAGNTIYF; CDR3nt: TGTGCCAGCAGGACCGGGACAGCTGGAAACACCATATATTTT; v_gene: TRBV28; abundance: once; d_gene: TRBD1; len: 14; j_gene: TRBJ1-3
CDR3aa: CASSKSGSDYEQYF; CDR3nt: TGCGCCAGCAGCAAGTCGGGATCCGATTACGAGCAGTACTTC; v_gene: TRBV4-1; abundance: .; d_gene: .; len: 14; j_gene: TRBJ2-7
CDR3aa: CASSSFTGSANEKLFF; CDR3nt: TGTGCCAGCAGCTCCTTCACAGGGTCGGCTAATGAAAAACTGTTTTTT; v_gene: TRBV5-5; abundance: once; d_gene: .; len: 16; j_gene: TRBJ1-4
CDR3aa: CASSQEGRVGEKLFF; CDR3nt: TGTGCCAGCAGCCAAGAAGGCAGGGTCGGTGAAAAACTGTTTTTT; v_gene: TRBV4-2; abundance: .; d_gene: .; len: 15; j_gene: TRBJ1-4
CDR3aa: CASSLRSSDQGRYEQYF; CDR3nt: TGCGCCAGCAGCTTGCGGTCTAGCGATCAGGGAAGGTACGAGCAGTACTTC; v_gene: TRBV5-1; abundance: .; d_gene: .; len: 17; j_gene: TRBJ2-7
CDR3aa: CASSEITSGARETQYF; CDR3nt: TGTGCCAGCAGTGAAATAACTAGCGGGGCTCGGGAGACCCAGTACTTC; v_gene: TRBV6-1; abundance: .; d_gene: TRBD2; len: 16; j_gene: TRBJ2-5
CDR3aa: CASSELTGLYGYTF; CDR3nt: TGTGCCAGCAGTGAACTGACAGGGCTCTATGGCTACACCTTC; v_gene: TRBV25-1; abundance: .; d_gene: TRBD1; len: 14; j_gene: TRBJ1-2
CDR3aa: CAWSAGGLGYEQYF; CDR3nt: TGTGCCTGGAGTGCAGGGGGTCTTGGCTACGAGCAGTACTTC; v_gene: TRBV30; abundance: .; d_gene: TRBD1; len: 14; j_gene: TRBJ2-7
CDR3aa: CASRTDYPGQGARNTIYF; CDR3nt: TGTGCCAGCCGTACAGATTATCCGGGACAGGGGGCAAGAAACACCATATATTTT; v_gene: TRBV25-1; abundance: .; d_gene: TRBD1; len: 18; j_gene: TRBJ1-3
CDR3aa: CASSPIAVSVVEQFF; CDR3nt: TGTGCCAGCAGCCCCATTGCAGTTAGCGTTGTTGAGCAGTTCTTC; v_gene: TRBV7-9; abundance: .; d_gene: .; len: 15; j_gene: TRBJ2-1
CDR3aa: CASSLRTGGIIAGELFF; CDR3nt: TGCGCCAGCAGCCTCCGGACAGGGGGCATTATCGCCGGGGAGCTGTTTTTT; v_gene: TRBV5-1; abundance: .; d_gene: TRBD1; len: 17; j_gene: TRBJ2-2
CDR3aa: CASSPSGQGGETQYF; CDR3nt: TGTGCCAGCAGCCCATCCGGACAGGGAGGGGAGACCCAGTACTTC; v_gene: TRBV7-9; abundance: .; d_gene: .; len: 15; j_gene: TRBJ2-5
CDR3aa: CASSSTSTSTDTQYF; CDR3nt: TGTGCCAGCAGCTCAACTAGCACTAGCACAGATACGCAGTATTTT; v_gene: TRBV7-2; abundance: .; d_gene: .; len: 15; j_gene: TRBJ2-3
CDR3aa: CASSQGQKNTEAFF; CDR3nt: TGTGCCAGCAGCCAAGGTCAGAAGAACACTGAAGCTTTCTTT; v_gene: TRBV3-1/TRBV3-2; abundance: .; d_gene: .; len: 14; j_gene: TRBJ1-1
CDR3aa: CASSVQGGNTEAFF; CDR3nt: TGTGCCAGCAGTGTGCAGGGAGGGAACACTGAAGCTTTCTTT; v_gene: TRBV6-4; abundance: .; d_gene: .; len: 14; j_gene: TRBJ1-1
CDR3aa: CASRYRLGYNEQFF; CDR3nt: TGTGCCAGCAGGTACAGGCTTGGCTACAATGAGCAGTTCTTC; v_gene: TRBV27; abundance: .; d_gene: .; len: 14; j_gene: TRBJ2-1
CDR3aa: CASSLVQGMNTEAFF; CDR3nt: TGTGCCAGCAGCTTAGTGCAGGGCATGAACACTGAAGCTTTCTTT; v_gene: TRBV7-9; abundance: .; d_gene: .; len: 15; j_gene: TRBJ1-1
CDR3aa: CASSPTIQETQYF; CDR3nt: TGTGCCAGCAGCCCAACAATCCAAGAGACCCAGTACTTC; v_gene: TRBV9; abundance: .; d_gene: .; len: 13; j_gene: TRBJ2-5
CDR3aa: CASSPTREVLTTGELFF; CDR3nt: TGTGCCAGCAGCCCCACCCGGGAGGTCCTGACGACCGGGGAGCTGTTTTTT; v_gene: TRBV7-7; abundance: .; d_gene: TRBD2; len: 17; j_gene: TRBJ2-2
CDR3aa: CASSQVRSSGVGEQYF; CDR3nt: TGTGCCAGCAGCCAAGTTAGGTCTAGCGGAGTGGGTGAGCAGTACTTC; v_gene: TRBV14; abundance: .; d_gene: TRBD2; len: 16; j_gene: TRBJ2-7
CDR3aa: CASRGTGENTEAFF; CDR3nt: TGTGCCAGCAGGGGGACAGGCGAGAACACTGAAGCTTTCTTT; v_gene: TRBV6-5; abundance: .; d_gene: TRBD1; len: 14; j_gene: TRBJ1-1
CDR3aa: CSADRRGEQYF; CDR3nt: TGCAGTGCAGACCGGAGAGGCGAGCAGTACTTC; v_gene: TRBV20-1; abundance: .; d_gene: .; len: 11; j_gene: TRBJ2-7
CDR3aa: CASSLGGAGQPQHF; CDR3nt: TGTGCCAGCAGTTTAGGGGGGGCAGGTCAGCCCCAGCATTTT; v_gene: TRBV28; abundance: .; d_gene: .; len: 14; j_gene: TRBJ1-5
CDR3aa: CASSLGFGQGDQPQHF; CDR3nt: TGCGCCAGCAGCCTAGGTTTTGGACAGGGCGATCAGCCCCAGCATTTT; v_gene: TRBV5-1; abundance: few; d_gene: TRBD1; len: 16; j_gene: TRBJ1-5
CDR3aa: CARTKGTTSTDTQYF; CDR3nt: TGTGCCAGAACGAAAGGGACTACAAGCACAGATACGCAGTATTTT; v_gene: TRBV2; abundance: .; d_gene: TRBD2; len: 15; j_gene: TRBJ2-3
CDR3aa: CATSDLRQGNTGELFF; CDR3nt: TGTGCCACCAGTGATTTGAGACAGGGGAACACCGGGGAGCTGTTTTTT; v_gene: TRBV24-1; abundance: .; d_gene: TRBD1; len: 16; j_gene: TRBJ2-2
CDR3aa: CASSFRWVLAKPYEQYF; CDR3nt: TGTGCCAGCAGTTTCCGTTGGGTCCTAGCCAAACCCTACGAGCAGTACTTC; v_gene: TRBV27; abundance: .; d_gene: .; len: 17; j_gene: TRBJ2-7
CDR3aa: CASSLSSRVRQYF; CDR3nt: TGTGCCAGCAGTCTCTCCTCGCGGGTCAGGCAGTACTTC; v_gene: TRBV12-3/TRBV12-4; abundance: .; d_gene: .; len: 13; j_gene: TRBJ2-7
CDR3aa: CASSSRQGGEAFF; CDR3nt: TGTGCCAGCAGTTCACGACAGGGGGGTGAAGCTTTCTTT; v_gene: TRBV12-3/TRBV12-4; abundance: .; d_gene: TRBD1; len: 13; j_gene: TRBJ1-1
CDR3aa: CASSLTSTTEAFF; CDR3nt: TGTGCCAGCAGCTTAACCTCTACTACTGAAGCTTTCTTT; v_gene: TRBV7-3; abundance: once; d_gene: .; len: 13; j_gene: TRBJ1-1
CDR3aa: CASSFRDRVNEKLFF; CDR3nt: TGCGCCAGCAGCTTCCGGGACAGGGTTAATGAAAAACTGTTTTTT; v_gene: TRBV5-1; abundance: .; d_gene: TRBD1; len: 15; j_gene: TRBJ1-4